This TCR beta chain originates from a study of T cell repertoires in cytomegalovirus infection. TCRdb analysed the reads with MiXCR anew, one entry per CDR3 protein. There are 640,000 or so distinct CDR3 sequences in the sample; around a third occur only once, and 15% to 20% lies in the top ten. About this clonotype: Its antigen is currently unknown.

The source was cultured PBMCs, collected from culture after CMV antigen stimulation. This clonotype was sampled from a human donor in good health (CMV status not recorded). Some clones in this sample may be carry-over from other donors' samples.

The DNA for the CDR3 is TGTGCCAGCAGCCAAGATCCGACAGGAACCCACTATGGCTACACCTTC. Its translation: CASSQDPTGTHYGYTF. The chain carries TRBV3-1 and TRBJ1-2; a possible D gene is TRBD1 (6 bases). Germline CDR1 and CDR2: LGHDT and YNNKEL (reference sequence). This CDR3 is built from 16 residues. Trimming left V 0 bases short and J 3 bases short, with 14 bases between.